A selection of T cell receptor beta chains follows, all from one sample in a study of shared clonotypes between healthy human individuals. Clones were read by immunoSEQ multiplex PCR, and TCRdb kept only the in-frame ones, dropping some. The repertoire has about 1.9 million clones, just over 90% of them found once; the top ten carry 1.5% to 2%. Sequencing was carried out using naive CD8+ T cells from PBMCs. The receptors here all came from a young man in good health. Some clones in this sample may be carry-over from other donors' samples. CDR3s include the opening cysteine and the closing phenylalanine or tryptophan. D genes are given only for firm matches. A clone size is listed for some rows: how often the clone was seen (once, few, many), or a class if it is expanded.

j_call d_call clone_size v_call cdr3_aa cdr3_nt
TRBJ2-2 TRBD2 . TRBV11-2 CASSLVSGAAWSGELFF TGTGCCAGCAGCTTAGTTAGCGGGGCGGCCTGGTCCGGGGAGCTGTTTTTT
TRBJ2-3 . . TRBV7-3 CASSEGPTDTQYF TGTGCCAGCAGCGAGGGGCCCACAGATACGCAGTATTTT
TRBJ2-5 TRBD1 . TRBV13 CASSPRTGRWETQYF TGTGCCAGCAGCCCCAGGACAGGGAGGTGGGAGACCCAGTACTTC
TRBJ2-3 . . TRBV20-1 CSARIQDTQYF TGCAGTGCTCGTATACAGGATACGCAGTATTTT
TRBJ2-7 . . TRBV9 CASAGAEYEQYF TGTGCCAGCGCGGGGGCGGAGTACGAGCAGTACTTC
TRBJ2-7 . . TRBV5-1 CASRLGRGTAYEQYF TGCGCCAGCAGGTTGGGTCGGGGAACGGCCTACGAGCAGTACTTC
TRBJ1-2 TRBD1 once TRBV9 CASSPGTGEEGYTF TGTGCCAGCAGCCCCGGGACAGGGGAAGAGGGCTACACCTTC
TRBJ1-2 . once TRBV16 CASSQSPPRMARTF TGTGCCAGCAGCCAATCCCCACCCCGGATGGCTAGGACCTTC
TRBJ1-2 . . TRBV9 CASSVDEMEKDGYTF TGTGCCAGCAGCGTAGATGAGATGGAAAAGGATGGCTACACCTTC
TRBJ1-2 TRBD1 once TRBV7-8 CASSFLRDRGLGYGYTF TGTGCCAGCAGTTTTCTCCGGGACAGGGGCTTAGGCTATGGCTACACCTTC
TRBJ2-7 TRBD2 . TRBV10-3 CAISVASGSLTYEQYF TGTGCCATCAGTGTGGCTAGCGGGAGTCTGACCTACGAGCAGTACTTC
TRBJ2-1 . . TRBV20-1 CSAEGEILQFF TGCAGTGCCGAGGGGGAGATCTTACAGTTCTTC
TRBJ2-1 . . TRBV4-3 CASSLGVPSPGNEQFF TGCGCCAGCAGCCTAGGGGTCCCCTCTCCTGGCAATGAGCAGTTCTTC
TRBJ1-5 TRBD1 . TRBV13 CASSFQGTGRDQPQHF TGTGCCAGCAGCTTCCAAGGGACAGGGAGGGATCAGCCCCAGCATTTT
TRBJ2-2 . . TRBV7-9 CASSLAVSNTGELFF TGTGCCAGCAGCTTAGCGGTTTCAAACACCGGGGAGCTGTTTTTT
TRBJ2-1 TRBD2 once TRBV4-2 CASSPRTSGTRNNEQFF TGTGCCAGCAGCCCGCGGACTAGCGGGACAAGGAACAATGAGCAGTTCTTC